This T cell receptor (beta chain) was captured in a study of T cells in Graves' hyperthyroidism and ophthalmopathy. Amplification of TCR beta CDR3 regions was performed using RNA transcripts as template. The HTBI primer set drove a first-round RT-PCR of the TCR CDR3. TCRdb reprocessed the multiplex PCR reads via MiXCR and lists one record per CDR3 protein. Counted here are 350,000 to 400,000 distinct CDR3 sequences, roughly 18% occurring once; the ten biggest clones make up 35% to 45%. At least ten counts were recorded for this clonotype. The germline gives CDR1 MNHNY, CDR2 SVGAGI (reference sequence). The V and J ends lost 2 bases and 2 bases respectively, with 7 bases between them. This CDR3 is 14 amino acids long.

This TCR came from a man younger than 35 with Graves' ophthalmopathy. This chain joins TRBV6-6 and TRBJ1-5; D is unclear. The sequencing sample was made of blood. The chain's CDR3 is CASSYNYGNQPQHF. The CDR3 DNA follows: TGTGCCAGCAGTTACAATTATGGCAATCAGCCCCAGCATTTT.